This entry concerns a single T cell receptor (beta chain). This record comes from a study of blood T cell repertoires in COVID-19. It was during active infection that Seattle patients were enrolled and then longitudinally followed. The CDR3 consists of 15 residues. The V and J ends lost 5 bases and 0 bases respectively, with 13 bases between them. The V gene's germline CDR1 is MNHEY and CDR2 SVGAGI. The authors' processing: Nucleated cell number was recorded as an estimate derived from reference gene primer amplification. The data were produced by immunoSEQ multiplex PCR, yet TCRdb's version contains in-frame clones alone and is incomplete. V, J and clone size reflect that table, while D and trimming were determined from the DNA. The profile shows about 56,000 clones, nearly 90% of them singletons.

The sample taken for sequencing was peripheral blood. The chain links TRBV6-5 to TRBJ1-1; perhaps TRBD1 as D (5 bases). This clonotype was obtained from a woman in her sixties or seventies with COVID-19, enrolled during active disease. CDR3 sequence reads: CASSPLGQLNTEAFF. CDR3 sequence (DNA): TGTGCCAGCAGTCCCTTGGGGCAGTTGAACACTGAAGCTTTCTTT.